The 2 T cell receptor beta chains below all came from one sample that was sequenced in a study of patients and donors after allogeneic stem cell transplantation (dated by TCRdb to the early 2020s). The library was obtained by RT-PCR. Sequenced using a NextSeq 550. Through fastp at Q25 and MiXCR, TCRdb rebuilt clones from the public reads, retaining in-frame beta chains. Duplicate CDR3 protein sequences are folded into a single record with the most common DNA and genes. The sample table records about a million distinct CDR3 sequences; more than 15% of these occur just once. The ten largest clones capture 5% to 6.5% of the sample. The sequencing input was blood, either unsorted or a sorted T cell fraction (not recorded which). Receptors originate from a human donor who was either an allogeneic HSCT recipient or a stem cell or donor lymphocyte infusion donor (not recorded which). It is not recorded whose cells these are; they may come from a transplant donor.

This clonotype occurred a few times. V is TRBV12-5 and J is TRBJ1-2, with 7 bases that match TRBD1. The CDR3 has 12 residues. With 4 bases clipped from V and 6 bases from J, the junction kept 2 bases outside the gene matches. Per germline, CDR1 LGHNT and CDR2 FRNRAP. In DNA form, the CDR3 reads TGTGCTAGTGGTTCAGGACAGGATGGCTACACCTTC. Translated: CASGSGQDGYTF.

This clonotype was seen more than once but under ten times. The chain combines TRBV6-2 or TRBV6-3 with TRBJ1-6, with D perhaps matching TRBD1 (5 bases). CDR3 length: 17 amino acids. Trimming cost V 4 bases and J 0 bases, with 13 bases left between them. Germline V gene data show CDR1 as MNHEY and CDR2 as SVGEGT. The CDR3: CASSSGTPRSYNSPLHF. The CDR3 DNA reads TGTGCCAGCAGTTCCGGGACTCCCCGCTCCTATAATTCACCCCTCCACTTT.